This TCR beta chain emerged from a study of CD8 T cells in Susac syndrome. Germline assignment: CDR1 SGHKS and CDR2 YYEKEE (reference sequence). The CDR3 is 15 residues long. Trimming stripped 0 bases from V and 1 base from J, with 10 bases between. With random hexamers, roughly 0.5 to 1 ug RNA was reverse transcribed. From the immunoSEQ multiplex PCR reads, TCRdb called clonotypes with MiXCR, one entry per CDR3 protein. The sample consists of approximately 150,000 distinct CDR3 sequences, 80% to 85% of them appearing once. Blood CD8+ and CD4+ T cells underwent high-throughput TCR beta sequencing. This TCR derives from a human donor with multiple sclerosis. The sample comprised CD8+ T cells from PBMCs. The chain uses TRBV5-5 and TRBJ2-5; D gene uncertain. In DNA form, the CDR3 reads TGTGCCAGCAGCTTGGCGCAGTTAAGCCAAGAGACCCAGTACTTC. Translation: CASSLAQLSQETQYF.